The rows below give T cell receptor beta chains drawn from one sample of a study of technical replicates of blood from a few donors. The table came from immunoSEQ multiplex PCR; TCRdb's copy has only in-frame clones and leaves some out. The sample includes 84,000 or so clones, about 97% of them seen just once. The sample was T cells isolated from PBMCs. The receptor source for this set is a human donor in good health. Both conserved end residues are part of each CDR3. D genes are given only for firm matches. Size values are once, few and many counts, or a class for expanded clones, and some rows have none.

d_call: -
v_call: TRBV9
j_call: TRBJ2-5
clone_size: -
cdr3_aa: CASSVKGVSPKETQYF
cdr3_nt: TGTGCCAGCAGCGTAAAGGGGGTTTCCCCAAAAGAGACCCAGTACTTC

d_call: -
v_call: TRBV10-3
j_call: TRBJ2-2
clone_size: -
cdr3_aa: CAISVAAEVHGELFF
cdr3_nt: TGTGCCATCAGCGTAGCGGCGGAGGTTCACGGGGAGCTGTTTTTT

d_call: -
v_call: TRBV6-5
j_call: TRBJ1-1
clone_size: few
cdr3_aa: CASTGGERTEAFF
cdr3_nt: TGTGCCAGTACTGGCGGGGAACGTACTGAAGCTTTCTTT

d_call: -
v_call: TRBV11-2
j_call: TRBJ2-1
clone_size: -
cdr3_aa: CASSLQGYNEQFF
cdr3_nt: TGTGCCAGCAGCCTACAGGGTTACAATGAGCAGTTCTTC

d_call: -
v_call: TRBV9
j_call: TRBJ2-5
clone_size: -
cdr3_aa: CASSVGGQQETQYF
cdr3_nt: TGTGCCAGCAGCGTAGGGGGGCAGCAAGAGACCCAGTACTTC

d_call: TRBD2
v_call: TRBV29-1
j_call: TRBJ2-7
clone_size: -
cdr3_aa: CSVEIAGGTYEQYF
cdr3_nt: TGCAGCGTTGAAATAGCGGGAGGGACCTACGAGCAGTACTTC

d_call: TRBD1
v_call: TRBV7-9
j_call: TRBJ1-1
clone_size: once
cdr3_aa: CASSLEGQEAEAFF
cdr3_nt: TGTGCCAGCAGCTTAGAGGGACAGGAGGCTGAAGCTTTCTTT

d_call: -
v_call: TRBV6-1
j_call: TRBJ1-1
clone_size: once
cdr3_aa: CASTAGGARTEAFF
cdr3_nt: TGTGCCAGCACGGCGGGGGGGGCGCGCACTGAAGCTTTCTTT

d_call: -
v_call: TRBV2
j_call: TRBJ1-2
clone_size: -
cdr3_aa: CASRGSWVYGYTF
cdr3_nt: TGTGCCAGCCGAGGCTCCTGGGTCTATGGCTACACCTTC

d_call: -
v_call: TRBV19
j_call: TRBJ2-7
clone_size: -
cdr3_aa: CASSIDQAASYEQYF
cdr3_nt: TGTGCCAGTAGTATAGATCAGGCAGCTTCCTACGAGCAGTACTTC

d_call: -
v_call: TRBV28
j_call: TRBJ2-7
clone_size: -
cdr3_aa: CASSVRPTGQISYEQYF
cdr3_nt: TGTGCCAGCAGTGTCCGACCAACCGGACAGATCTCCTACGAGCAGTACTTC

d_call: TRBD1
v_call: TRBV5-4
j_call: TRBJ2-7
clone_size: -
cdr3_aa: CASSLDGIGGHEQYF
cdr3_nt: TGTGCCAGCAGCTTGGACGGGATAGGGGGCCACGAGCAGTACTTC

d_call: TRBD1
v_call: TRBV7-6
j_call: TRBJ2-7
clone_size: -
cdr3_aa: CASSWGQSGQGASEQYF
cdr3_nt: TGTGCCAGCAGCTGGGGACAGAGCGGACAGGGGGCTAGCGAGCAGTACTTC

d_call: TRBD1
v_call: TRBV10-1
j_call: TRBJ2-1
clone_size: -
cdr3_aa: CASTGQGRGDEQFF
cdr3_nt: TGCGCCAGCACAGGACAGGGGCGCGGGGATGAGCAGTTCTTC

d_call: TRBD1
v_call: TRBV28
j_call: TRBJ2-5
clone_size: -
cdr3_aa: CASSGPGTGLGETQYF
cdr3_nt: TGTGCCAGCAGTGGCCCCGGGACAGGGTTAGGAGAGACCCAGTACTTC

d_call: -
v_call: TRBV10-3
j_call: TRBJ1-1
clone_size: -
cdr3_aa: CAISGVVSGTEAFF
cdr3_nt: TGTGCCATCAGCGGGGTTGTTAGTGGCACTGAAGCTTTCTTT

d_call: -
v_call: TRBV6-5
j_call: TRBJ1-2
clone_size: -
cdr3_aa: CASRTENQQGSGYTF
cdr3_nt: TGTGCCAGCAGGACTGAAAACCAGCAGGGATCCGGCTACACCTTC

d_call: TRBD1
v_call: TRBV7-9
j_call: TRBJ1-5
clone_size: once
cdr3_aa: CASSSWTGTGVDQPQHF
cdr3_nt: TGTGCCAGCAGCTCCTGGACCGGGACAGGGGTGGATCAGCCCCAGCATTTT

d_call: TRBD2
v_call: TRBV7-6
j_call: TRBJ2-3
clone_size: -
cdr3_aa: CASSPERLATSTDTQYF
cdr3_nt: TGTGCCAGCAGCCCAGAGCGACTAGCGACTAGCACAGATACGCAGTATTTT

d_call: TRBD1
v_call: TRBV5-1
j_call: TRBJ2-7
clone_size: -
cdr3_aa: CASNKGQGGEQYF
cdr3_nt: TGCGCCAGCAACAAGGGACAGGGAGGCGAGCAGTACTTC

d_call: TRBD1
v_call: TRBV5-4
j_call: TRBJ2-7
clone_size: -
cdr3_aa: CASSPAQGDYEQYF
cdr3_nt: TGTGCCAGCAGCCCGGCCCAGGGGGACTACGAGCAGTACTTC

d_call: -
v_call: TRBV5-4
j_call: TRBJ1-5
clone_size: -
cdr3_aa: CASSLGPMGNQPQHF
cdr3_nt: TGTGCCAGCAGCTTGGGGCCCATGGGCAATCAGCCCCAGCATTTT

d_call: -
v_call: TRBV28
j_call: TRBJ1-2
clone_size: -
cdr3_aa: CASTHRVSGYTF
cdr3_nt: TGTGCCAGCACCCACAGGGTTTCTGGCTACACCTTC

d_call: TRBD2
v_call: TRBV27
j_call: TRBJ2-1
clone_size: -
cdr3_aa: CASRTSGSSEDNEQFF
cdr3_nt: TGTGCCAGCAGGACTAGCGGGAGCTCCGAGGACAATGAGCAGTTCTTC

d_call: TRBD2
v_call: TRBV6-5
j_call: TRBJ2-7
clone_size: once
cdr3_aa: CASSETSGIGEQYF
cdr3_nt: TGTGCCAGCAGCGAGACTAGCGGGATAGGGGAGCAGTACTTC

d_call: -
v_call: TRBV7-2
j_call: TRBJ1-2
clone_size: -
cdr3_aa: CASSRYRVGRYGYTF
cdr3_nt: TGTGCCAGCAGCCGGTACAGGGTAGGCCGCTATGGCTACACCTTC

d_call: -
v_call: TRBV13
j_call: TRBJ2-7
clone_size: -
cdr3_aa: CASSLNGYEQYF
cdr3_nt: TGTGCCAGCAGCTTAAACGGTTACGAGCAGTACTTC

d_call: -
v_call: TRBV7-3
j_call: TRBJ2-1
clone_size: -
cdr3_aa: CASAINGPYNEQFF
cdr3_nt: TGTGCCAGCGCCATTAATGGGCCCTACAATGAGCAGTTCTTC